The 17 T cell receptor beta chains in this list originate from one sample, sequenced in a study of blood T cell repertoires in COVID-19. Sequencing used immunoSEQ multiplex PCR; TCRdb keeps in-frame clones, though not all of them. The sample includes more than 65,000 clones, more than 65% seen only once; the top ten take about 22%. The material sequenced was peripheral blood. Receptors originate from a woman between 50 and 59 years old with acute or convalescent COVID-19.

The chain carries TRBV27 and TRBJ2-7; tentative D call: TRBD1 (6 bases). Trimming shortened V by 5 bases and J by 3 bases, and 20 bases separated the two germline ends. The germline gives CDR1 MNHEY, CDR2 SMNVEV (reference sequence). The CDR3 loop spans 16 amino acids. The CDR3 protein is CASSPFLWGQGYEQYF. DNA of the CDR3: TGTGCCAGCAGTCCCTTCCTCTGGGGGCAGGGCTACGAGCAGTACTTC.

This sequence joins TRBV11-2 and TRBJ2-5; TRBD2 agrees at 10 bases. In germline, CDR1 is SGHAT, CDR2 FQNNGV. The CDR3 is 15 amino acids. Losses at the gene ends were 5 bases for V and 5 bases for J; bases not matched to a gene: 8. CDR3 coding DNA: TGTGCCAGCAGCCCGCCAGCGGGGGGGATGGAGACCCAGTACTTC. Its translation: CASSPPAGGMETQYF.

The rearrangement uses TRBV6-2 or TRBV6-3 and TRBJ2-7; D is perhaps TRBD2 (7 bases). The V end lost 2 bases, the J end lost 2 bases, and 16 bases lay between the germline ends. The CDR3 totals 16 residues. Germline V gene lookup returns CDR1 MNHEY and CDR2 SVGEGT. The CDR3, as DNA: TGTGCCAGCAGTTACCGGTCCGCGGGGGCCCCCTACGAGCAGTACTTC. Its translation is CASSYRSAGAPYEQYF.

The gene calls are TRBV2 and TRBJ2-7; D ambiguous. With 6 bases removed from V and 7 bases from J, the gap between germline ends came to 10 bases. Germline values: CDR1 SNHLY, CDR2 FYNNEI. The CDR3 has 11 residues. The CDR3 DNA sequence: TGTGCCAGCAGCTCATACGGGGAGCAGTACTTC. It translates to CASSSYGEQYF.

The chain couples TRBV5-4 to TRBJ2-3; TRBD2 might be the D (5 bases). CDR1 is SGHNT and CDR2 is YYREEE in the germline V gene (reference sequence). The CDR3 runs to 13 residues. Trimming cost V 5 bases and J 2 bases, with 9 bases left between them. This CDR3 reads CASSIASTDTQYF. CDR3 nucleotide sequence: TGTGCCAGCAGTATAGCGTCCACAGATACGCAGTATTTT.

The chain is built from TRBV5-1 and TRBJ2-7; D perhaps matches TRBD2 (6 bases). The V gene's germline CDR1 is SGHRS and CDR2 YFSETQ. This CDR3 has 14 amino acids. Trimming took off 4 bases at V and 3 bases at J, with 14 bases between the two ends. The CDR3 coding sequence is TGCGCCAGCAGCCAGGGACTCCAAGTCTACGAGCAGTACTTC. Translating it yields CASSQGLQVYEQYF.

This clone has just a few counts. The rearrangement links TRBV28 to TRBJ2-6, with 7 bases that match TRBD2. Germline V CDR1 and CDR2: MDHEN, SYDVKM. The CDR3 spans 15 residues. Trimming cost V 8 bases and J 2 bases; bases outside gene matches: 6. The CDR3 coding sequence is TGTGCCAGCGCGGGCGGGGGAGCTGGGGCCAACGTCCTGACTTTC. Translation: CASAGGGAGANVLTF.

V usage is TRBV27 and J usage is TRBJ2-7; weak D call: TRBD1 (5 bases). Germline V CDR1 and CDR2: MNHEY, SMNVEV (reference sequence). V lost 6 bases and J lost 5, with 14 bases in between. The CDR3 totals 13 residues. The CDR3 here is CASSFERGDEQYF. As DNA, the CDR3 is TGTGCCAGCAGCTTTGAAAGGGGCGACGAGCAGTACTTC.

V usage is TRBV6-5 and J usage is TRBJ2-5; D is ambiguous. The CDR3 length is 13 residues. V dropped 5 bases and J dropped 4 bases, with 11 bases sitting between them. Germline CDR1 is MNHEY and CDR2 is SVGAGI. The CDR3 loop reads CASSSRRLETQYF. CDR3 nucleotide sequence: TGTGCCAGCAGTAGCAGGCGCTTAGAGACCCAGTACTTC.

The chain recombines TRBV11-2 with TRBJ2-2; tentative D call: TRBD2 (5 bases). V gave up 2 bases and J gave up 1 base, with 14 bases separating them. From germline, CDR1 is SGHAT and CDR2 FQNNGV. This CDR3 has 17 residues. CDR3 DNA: TGTGCCAGCAGCTTAACGACGGGGTCCCTGAACACCGGGGAGCTGTTTTTT. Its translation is CASSLTTGSLNTGELFF.

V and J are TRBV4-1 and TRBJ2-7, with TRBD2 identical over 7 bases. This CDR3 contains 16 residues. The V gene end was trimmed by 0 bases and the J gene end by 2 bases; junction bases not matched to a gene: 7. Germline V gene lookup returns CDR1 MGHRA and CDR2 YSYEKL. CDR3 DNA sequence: TGCGCCAGCAGCCAAGATTGGCGGGGGAAGGCCTACGAGCAGTACTTC. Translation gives CASSQDWRGKAYEQYF.

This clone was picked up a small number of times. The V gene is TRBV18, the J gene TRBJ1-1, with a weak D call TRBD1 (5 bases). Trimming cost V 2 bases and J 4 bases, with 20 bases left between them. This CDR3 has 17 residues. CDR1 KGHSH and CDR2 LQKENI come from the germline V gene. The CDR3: CASSPRIGQAGGTEAFF. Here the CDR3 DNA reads TGTGCCAGCTCACCAAGGATCGGGCAGGCCGGGGGCACTGAAGCTTTCTTT. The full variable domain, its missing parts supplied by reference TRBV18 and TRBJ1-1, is NAGVMQNPRHLVRRRGQEARLRCSPMKGHSHVYWYRQLPEEGLKFMVYLQKENIIDESGMPKERFSAEFPKEGPSILRIQQVVRGDSAAYFCASSPRIGQAGGTEAFFGQGTRLTVV.

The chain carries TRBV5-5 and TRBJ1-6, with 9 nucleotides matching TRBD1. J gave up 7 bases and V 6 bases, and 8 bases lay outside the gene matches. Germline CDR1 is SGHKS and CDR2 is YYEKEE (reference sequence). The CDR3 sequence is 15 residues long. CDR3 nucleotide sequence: TGTGCCAGCATCACCGGGACAGGGTACAATTCACCCCTCCACTTT. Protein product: CASITGTGYNSPLHF.

The CDR3 nucleotides read TGCGCCAGCAGCCATCCCGACAGGGGGCGAGAGACCCAGTACTTC. Its translation: CASSHPDRGRETQYF. J is TRBJ2-5 and V is TRBV4-1; 10 nucleotides line up with TRBD1. This CDR3 region has 15 residues. V lost 3 bases, J lost 4 bases, and 5 bases stayed unmatched. Germline loops: CDR1 MGHRA, CDR2 YSYEKL.

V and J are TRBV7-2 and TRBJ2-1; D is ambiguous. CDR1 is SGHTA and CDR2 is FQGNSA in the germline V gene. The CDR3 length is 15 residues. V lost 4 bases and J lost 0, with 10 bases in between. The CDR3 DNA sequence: TGTGCCAGCAGCTGGGCGCAAAGCTCCTACAATGAGCAGTTCTTC. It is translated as CASSWAQSSYNEQFF.

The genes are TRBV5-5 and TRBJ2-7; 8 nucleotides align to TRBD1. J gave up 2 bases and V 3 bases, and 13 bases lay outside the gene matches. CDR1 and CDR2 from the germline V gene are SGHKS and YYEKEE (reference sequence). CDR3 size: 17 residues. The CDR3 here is CASSYRGAGGSTYEQYF. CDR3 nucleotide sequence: TGTGCCAGCAGCTACAGGGGGGCAGGGGGGAGTACCTACGAGCAGTACTTC. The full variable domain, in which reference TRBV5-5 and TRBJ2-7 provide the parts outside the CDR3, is DAGVTQSPTHLIKTRGQQVTLRCSPISGHKSVSWYQQVLGQGPQFIFQYYEKEERGRGNFPDRFSARQFPNYSSELNVNALLLGDSALYLCASSYRGAGGSTYEQYFGPGTRLTVT.

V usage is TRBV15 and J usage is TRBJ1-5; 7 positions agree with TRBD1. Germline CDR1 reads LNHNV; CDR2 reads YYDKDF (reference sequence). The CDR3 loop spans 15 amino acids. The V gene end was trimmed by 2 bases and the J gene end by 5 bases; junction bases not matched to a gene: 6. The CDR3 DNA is TGTGCCACCAGCAGATCTTACGACAGGGATCAGCCCCAGCATTTT. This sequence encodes CATSRSYDRDQPQHF.